These 32 T cell receptor beta chains were all obtained from the same sample, sequenced in a study of T cell repertoires in cytomegalovirus infection. TCRdb redid the calling of the reads with MiXCR, one entry per CDR3 protein. Among around 140,000 distinct CDR3 sequences listed, 32% were seen once. Their target antigens are unknown. Sequenced here: CD8+ T cells from cultured PBMCs, sampled from culture after CMV antigen stimulation. The receptors shown here come from a human donor in good health (CMV status not recorded). Some clones in this sample may be carry-over from other donors' samples.

The sample holds a few counts of this clonotype. The chain has TRBV6-1 and TRBJ1-3, with no clear D. V lost 5 bases and J lost 0, with 11 bases in between. This CDR3 is 15 amino acids long. Per germline, CDR1 MNHNS and CDR2 SASEGT. The CDR3 is CASSPLGSSGNTIYF. CDR3 DNA sequence: TGTGCCAGCAGTCCCCTCGGGAGCTCTGGAAACACCATATATTTT.

The chain uses TRBV28 and TRBJ2-1, with TRBD1 identical over 9 bases. This CDR3 spans 16 amino acids. V was clipped by 5 bases and J by 1 base; unmatched bases: 6. The germline V gene encodes CDR1 MDHEN and CDR2 SYDVKM. The CDR3 DNA sequence: TGTGCCAGCAGTCGACCGGGACAGGGATCCTACAATGAGCAGTTCTTC. It specifies CASSRPGQGSYNEQFF.

This clonotype appeared a few times. This rearrangement joins TRBV7-6 to TRBJ2-2; 8 bases agree with TRBD1. The CDR3 is made up of 17 amino acids. Per germline, CDR1 SGHVS and CDR2 FNYEAQ. V shed 5 bases, J shed 5 bases, and the junction held 13 bases outside the gene matches. The CDR3 DNA sequence: TGTGCCAGCAGCCCCAGGGGGCTCAGGGGGCGGACCGGGGAGCTGTTTTTT. Residues: CASSPRGLRGRTGELFF.

This rearrangement joins TRBV2 to TRBJ1-4; tentative D call: TRBD1 (6 bases). The V end was cut by 3 bases, the J end by 8 bases, with 13 bases between. Per the germline V gene, CDR1 is SNHLY and CDR2 is FYNNEI. This CDR3 is 14 amino acids long. This CDR3 is CASSEQGPGEKLFF. CDR3 nucleotides: TGTGCCAGCAGTGAGCAGGGGCCAGGCGAAAAACTGTTTTTT. Full variable domain (outside the CDR3, taken from reference TRBV2 and TRBJ1-4): EPEVTQTPSHQVTQMGQEVILRCVPISNHLYFYWYRQILGQKVEFLVSFYNNEISEKSEIFDDQFSVERPDGSNFTLKIRSTKLEDSAMYFCASSEQGPGEKLFFGSGTQLSVL.

This clonotype was observed many times. The V and J genes are TRBV6-6 and TRBJ2-1; 7 bases fit TRBD2. Germline CDR1 reads MNHNY; CDR2 reads SVGAGI (reference sequence). Trimming cost V 6 bases and J 4 bases; bases outside gene matches: 6. This CDR3 has 14 amino acids. The CDR3 nucleotides read TGTGCCAGCAGGTCGGGGGGAGGATACAATGAGCAGTTCTTC. This sequence encodes CASRSGGGYNEQFF.

This clonotype was seen a few times. The V and J genes are TRBV28 and TRBJ2-5; D may be TRBD1 (6 bases). Germline values: CDR1 MDHEN, CDR2 SYDVKM. V was clipped by 6 bases and J by 0 bases, with 8 bases between them. CDR3 size: 13 residues. The CDR3 spells CASSGDNQETQYF. The CDR3 region has the DNA TGTGCCAGCAGCGGGGACAACCAAGAGACCCAGTACTTC.

This clonotype was seen a few times. The chain couples TRBV24-1 to TRBJ2-6; possibly TRBD1 for D (5 bases). The ends were cut back, 4 bases at V and 2 bases at J, with 17 bases in the middle. Germline V gives CDR1 KGHDR, CDR2 SFDVKD. This CDR3 spans 18 amino acids. The CDR3 here is CATSDNSRGYAGANVLTF. Here the CDR3 DNA reads TGTGCCACCAGTGACAATAGTAGGGGCTATGCTGGGGCCAACGTCCTGACTTTC.

Concerning this clonotype: A single base separates this from a much larger clone, so it may be a read error. This chain connects TRBV12-3 or TRBV12-4 to TRBJ1-1; no firm D call. This CDR3 region has 15 residues. CDR3 in amino acids: CASSPRWVLPTEAIF. The CDR3 DNA reads as TGTGCCAGCAGCCCTCGGTGGGTCCTTCCGACTGAAGCTATCTTT.

This clonotype was observed a handful of times. The genes are TRBV18 and TRBJ2-7; 7 bases map to TRBD1. V lost 6 bases and J lost 0; bases outside the gene matches: 5. Germline V gene sequence: CDR1 KGHSH, CDR2 LQKENI. The CDR3 extends over 14 amino acids. The CDR3 here is CASSTGKSSYEQYF. CDR3 in DNA: TGTGCCAGCTCGACAGGGAAGAGCTCCTACGAGCAGTACTTC. Full variable domain (rest looked up from reference TRBV18 and TRBJ2-7): NAGVMQNPRHLVRRRGQEARLRCSPMKGHSHVYWYRQLPEEGLKFMVYLQKENIIDESGMPKERFSAEFPKEGPSILRIQQVVRGDSAAYFCASSTGKSSYEQYFGPGTRLTVT.

The V and J genes are TRBV27 and TRBJ2-2; D possibly uses TRBD1 or TRBD2 (6 bases each). CDR1 and CDR2 from the germline V gene are MNHEY and SMNVEV (reference sequence). CDR3 length equals 16 residues. Trimming pared 1 base from V and 4 bases from J, leaving 13 bases between. The CDR3 nucleotides are TGTGCCAGCAGTTTATTGGGGGGCGCGGGCACCGGGGAGCTGTTTTTT. Protein sequence: CASSLLGGAGTGELFF.

This rearrangement joins TRBV19 to TRBJ1-1; the D is unclear. Trimming removed 3 bases at V and 4 bases at J, with 9 bases between. Germline CDR1 is LNHDA and CDR2 is SQIVND (reference sequence). CDR3 size: 13 residues. CDR3 in amino acids: CASSMLGRTEAFF. The CDR3 DNA reads TGTGCCAGTAGTATGCTAGGGCGCACTGAAGCTTTCTTT.

The rearrangement joins TRBV5-1 to TRBJ1-1; D might be TRBD1 (6 bases). V was shortened by 4 bases and J by 1 base, with 17 bases between the two germline ends. Looked up from germline, CDR1 is SGHRS and CDR2 is YFSETQ. The CDR3 totals 16 residues. DNA of the CDR3: TGCGCCAGCAGCCGCCCCATGGACAGCCCGAACACTGAAGCTTTCTTT. The encoded protein is CASSRPMDSPNTEAFF.

This clonotype was observed many times. CDR3 amino acids: CASSGQFYNSPLHF. In DNA, the CDR3 is TGTGCCAGCAGTGGACAGTTCTATAATTCACCCCTCCACTTT. The rearrangement uses TRBV2 and TRBJ1-6; a possible D gene is TRBD1 (5 bases). The CDR3 contains 14 residues. Trimming removed 4 bases at V and 3 bases at J, with 7 bases between. Germline CDR1 reads SNHLY; CDR2 reads FYNNEI.

The rearrangement links TRBV15 to TRBJ2-3; a possible D gene is TRBD1 (5 bases). CDR3 length equals 15 residues. V lost 5 bases and J 2 bases, leaving 14 bases between the germline ends. The germline CDR1 and CDR2 sequences are LNHNV and YYDKDF (reference sequence). The CDR3 region is CATSERRGVTDTQYF. The CDR3 nucleotides are TGTGCCACCAGCGAGCGTAGGGGTGTCACAGATACGCAGTATTTT. Filled out from reference TRBV15 and TRBJ2-3, the complete variable domain reads DAMVIQNPRYQVTQFGKPVTLSCSQTLNHNVMYWYQQKSSQAPKLLFHYYDKDFNNEADTPDNFQSRRPNTSFCFLDIRSPGLGDTAMYLCATSERRGVTDTQYFGPGTRLTVL.

The chain carries TRBV6-5 and TRBJ1-5; weak D call: TRBD1 (6 bases). CDR3 length: 16 amino acids. The germline V and J ends were trimmed by 10 bases and 1 base, with 20 bases remaining between them. Per germline, CDR1 MNHEY and CDR2 SVGAGI. In DNA form, the CDR3 reads TGTGCCACCCAACAGGGTAGGGGGGTAAGCAATCAGCCCCAGCATTTT. It yields the protein CATQQGRGVSNQPQHF.

This clonotype was found a few times. The chain combines TRBV6-6 with TRBJ2-1; maybe TRBD2 (6 bases). The CDR3 has 12 amino acids. Trimming cost V 8 bases and J 5 bases, with 10 bases left between them. The germline CDR1 and CDR2 sequences are MNHNY and SVGAGI (reference sequence). CDR3: CASETGDNEQFF. CDR3 sequence (DNA): TGTGCCAGCGAAACGGGGGACAATGAGCAGTTCTTC.

This clonotype was seen a few times. The chain couples TRBV20-1 to TRBJ2-7, with a weak D call TRBD2 (6 bases). V was clipped by 7 bases and J by 4 bases, with 20 bases between them. CDR1 is DFQATT, CDR2 SNEGSKA, per germline (reference sequence). This CDR3 region has 14 residues. This CDR3 is CSVWNPLGGYEQYF. The DNA for the CDR3 is TGCAGTGTCTGGAACCCTCTGGGAGGATACGAGCAGTACTTC.

The J gene is TRBJ2-7, the V gene TRBV5-5; either TRBD1 or TRBD2 may fit D (5 bases each). Per germline, CDR1 SGHKS and CDR2 YYEKEE (reference sequence). This CDR3 contains 14 residues. Trimming stripped 3 bases from V and 2 bases from J, with 12 bases between. As DNA, the CDR3 is TGTGCCAGCAGCTGGTGGGACGCAGCCTACGAGCAGTACTTC. Its protein is CASSWWDAAYEQYF. Using reference TRBV5-5 and TRBJ2-7 for the parts outside the CDR3, the full variable domain is DAGVTQSPTHLIKTRGQQVTLRCSPISGHKSVSWYQQVLGQGPQFIFQYYEKEERGRGNFPDRFSARQFPNYSSELNVNALLLGDSALYLCASSWWDAAYEQYFGPGTRLTVT.

The sample holds a few counts of this clonotype. The rearrangement links TRBV4-1 to TRBJ2-7; D tentatively reads TRBD1 or TRBD2 (6 bases each). V lost 1 base and J lost 1, with 14 bases in between. The CDR3 sequence is 16 residues long. Germline V CDR1 and CDR2: MGHRA, YSYEKL. The CDR3 DNA reads as TGCGCCAGCAGCCAAGGCCCGGGGGCTGGTTCCTACGAGCAGTACTTC. Amino acids: CASSQGPGAGSYEQYF.

At least ten counts were recorded for this clonotype. This sequence joins TRBV9 and TRBJ2-5; D gene unclear. Germline assignment: CDR1 SGDLS and CDR2 YYNGEE. The CDR3 is made up of 14 amino acids. With 4 bases removed from V and 4 bases from J, the gap between germline ends came to 14 bases. The DNA of the CDR3 is TGTGCCAGCAGCCCCCGTAGGTCTTTAGAGACCCAGTACTTC. Translating it yields CASSPRRSLETQYF.

The rearrangement links TRBV4-1 to TRBJ2-7; 9 nucleotides match TRBD2. V was pared by 2 bases and J by 1 base, with 3 bases of the junction left unmatched. Germline assignment: CDR1 MGHRA and CDR2 YSYEKL. The CDR3 consists of 15 residues. The CDR3, as DNA: TGCGCCAGCAGCCAACTAGCGGGGTGGTCCTACGAGCAGTACTTC. This encodes CASSQLAGWSYEQYF.

This clonotype was seen repeatedly, ten times or more. The V and J genes are TRBV28 and TRBJ1-1, with unresolved D. Looked up from germline, CDR1 is MDHEN and CDR2 is SYDVKM. The CDR3 has 14 residues. V was trimmed by 7 bases and J by 3 bases, leaving 15 bases between them. CDR3 sequence: CASNPLRAYTEAFF. For the CDR3, the DNA is TGTGCCAGCAACCCCTTGAGGGCCTACACTGAAGCTTTCTTT.

Regarding this clonotype: At one of its ends the junction is not consistent with the germline gene, which may arise from a read error. The CDR3 reads CASSFLGLAGSSPYEQDF. In DNA, the CDR3 is TGTGCCAGCAGTTTTCTCGGACTAGCGGGGTCCTCTCCCTACGAGCAGGACTTC. The V and J genes are TRBV27 and TRBJ2-7; TRBD2 matches at 12 bases. This CDR3 is 18 amino acids long. The germline V gene encodes CDR1 MNHEY and CDR2 SMNVEV (reference sequence).

The chain recombines TRBV12-3 or TRBV12-4 with TRBJ1-2; no definite D call. The V and J ends lost 5 bases and 4 bases respectively, with 14 bases between them. This CDR3 contains 14 residues. In DNA, the CDR3 is TGTGCCAGCAGTGCGGCAGGTGGATCCTATGGCTACACCTTC. Translated, it gives CASSAAGGSYGYTF.

The gene calls are TRBV10-3 and TRBJ2-7, with a tentative D call TRBD1 (6 bases). Germline V gives CDR1 ENHRY, CDR2 SYGVKD. CDR3 length: 16 residues. Trimming left V 8 bases short and J 2 bases short, with 22 bases between. The CDR3 protein is CAISSRYGRDTYEQYF. For the CDR3, the DNA is TGTGCCATCTCCTCCCGTTACGGCAGGGACACCTACGAGCAGTACTTC.

This clonotype has only a few counts. The chain is built from TRBV6-6 and TRBJ2-5, with 8 bases identical to TRBD1. The CDR3 has 16 residues. Trimming cost V 6 bases and J 4 bases; bases outside gene matches: 13. Germline lookup yields CDR1 MNHNY and CDR2 SVGAGI (reference sequence). In DNA form, the CDR3 reads TGTGCCAGCAGATCGACCCGACAGGGGTTGGGAGAGACCCAGTACTTC. Protein sequence: CASRSTRQGLGETQYF.

The rearrangement links TRBV6-6 to TRBJ2-5; D unclear. V shed 0 bases and J shed 1 base, with 6 bases lying between them. The CDR3 covers 14 residues. The V gene's germline CDR1 is MNHNY and CDR2 SVGAGI (reference sequence). Written as DNA, the CDR3 is TGTGCCAGCAGTTACTCGGGATCCCAAGAGACCCAGTACTTC. Encoded protein: CASSYSGSQETQYF.

The chain combines TRBV14 with TRBJ1-1; unclear D gene. V dropped 4 bases and J dropped 4 bases, with 16 bases sitting between them. This CDR3 has 15 amino acids. Germline CDR1 and CDR2: SGHDN and FVKESK. CDR3 region: CASSPFSVMVTEAFF. The CDR3 nucleotides are TGTGCCAGCAGCCCATTCTCGGTAATGGTCACTGAAGCTTTCTTT.

The gene calls are TRBV5-1 and TRBJ2-5; weak D call: TRBD1 (6 bases). Germline assignment: CDR1 SGHRS and CDR2 YFSETQ. The CDR3 totals 13 residues. Trimming stripped 4 bases from V and 0 bases from J, with 7 bases between. The DNA of the CDR3 is TGCGCCAGCAGCCGGACAGACCAAGAGACCCAGTACTTC. It translates to CASSRTDQETQYF.

The CDR3 DNA is TGTGCCAGCAGCACCCAGGTGGGACAGGGGGAGACTGAAGCTTTCTTT. Translating gives CASSTQVGQGETEAFF. The chain joins TRBV9 to TRBJ1-1, with 11 positions matching TRBD1. Germline lookup yields CDR1 SGDLS and CDR2 YYNGEE. The CDR3 consists of 16 residues. J was trimmed by 5 bases and V by 4 bases; bases with no gene match: 10.

In DNA, the CDR3 is TGTGCCAGCGGCCCGGGGACGTATGCTTTCTTT. It translates to CASGPGTYAFF. The V gene is TRBV6-2 or TRBV6-3, the J gene TRBJ1-1; D may be TRBD1 (5 bases). Germline V gene lookup returns CDR1 MNHEY and CDR2 SVGEGT. Deletions cut 8 bases from V and 11 bases from J, with 15 bases between. The CDR3 loop spans 11 amino acids.

The chain couples TRBV25-1 to TRBJ2-1, with 7 bases lining up with TRBD1. V dropped 4 bases and J dropped 4; count of bases not matched to a gene: 4. CDR3 length: 14 residues. Per germline, CDR1 MGHDK and CDR2 SYGVNS. The CDR3 protein is CASSVGTEYNEQFF. The CDR3 DNA follows: TGTGCCAGCAGTGTGGGGACAGAATACAATGAGCAGTTCTTC.